The source of this T cell receptor (beta chain) is a study of identical twins. cDNA molecules carried unique molecular identifiers, and template switching added a universal primer site. TCRdb reprocessed the 5' RACE reads with MiXCR, giving one entry per CDR3 protein. The table includes nearly 900,000 distinct CDR3 sequences, approximately 13% detected once. CDR1 and CDR2 from the germline V gene are SEHNR and FQNEAQ (reference sequence). Trimming removed 5 bases from V and 0 bases from J, with 14 bases in between. The CDR3 has 16 residues. Study conclusions and caveats: Models underestimated how often monozygotic twins shared out-of-frame TCR alpha. Cord blood's abundant beta clonotypes had fewer insertions, unlike memory repertoires.

The table lists this clonotype with a few counts. Antigen unknown. These data were also reused for a study on yellow fever vaccine responses in identical twins.

The sequenced sample consisted of PBMCs. The receptor was isolated from a woman in her late teens or twenties in good health. The rearrangement links TRBV7-9 to TRBJ2-1; D possibly uses TRBD1 or TRBD2 (6 bases each). In DNA, the CDR3 is TGTGCCAGCAGCGGGGGGACACTTGGCTCCTACAATGAGCAGTTCTTC. It encodes CASSGGTLGSYNEQFF. The full variable domain, completed using reference TRBV7-9 and TRBJ2-1, is DTGVSQNPRHKITKRGQNVTFRCDPISEHNRLYWYRQTLGQGPEFLTYFQNEAQLEKSRLLSDRFSAERPKGSFSTLEIQRTEQGDSAMYLCASSGGTLGSYNEQFFGPGTRLTVL.